This T cell receptor beta chain was observed in a study of blood T cell repertoires in COVID-19. Sequenced by immunoSEQ multiplex PCR; TCRdb stores in-frame clones only, minus some. The profile shows under 250,000 clones, 75% to 85% of them singletons. The length of the CDR3 is 14 residues. Germline CDR1 reads SGHTA; CDR2 reads FQGNSA. V was clipped by 1 base and J by 3 bases, with 9 bases between them. Sequenced material: peripheral blood. This receptor was taken from a woman in her 70s with acute or convalescent COVID-19. The rearrangement links TRBV7-2 to TRBJ1-1; D possibly corresponds to TRBD1 (5 bases). The CDR3 bases are TGTGCCAGCAGCTTAGGCAGGGCGTACACTGAAGCTTTCTTT. This translates into CASSLGRAYTEAFF.